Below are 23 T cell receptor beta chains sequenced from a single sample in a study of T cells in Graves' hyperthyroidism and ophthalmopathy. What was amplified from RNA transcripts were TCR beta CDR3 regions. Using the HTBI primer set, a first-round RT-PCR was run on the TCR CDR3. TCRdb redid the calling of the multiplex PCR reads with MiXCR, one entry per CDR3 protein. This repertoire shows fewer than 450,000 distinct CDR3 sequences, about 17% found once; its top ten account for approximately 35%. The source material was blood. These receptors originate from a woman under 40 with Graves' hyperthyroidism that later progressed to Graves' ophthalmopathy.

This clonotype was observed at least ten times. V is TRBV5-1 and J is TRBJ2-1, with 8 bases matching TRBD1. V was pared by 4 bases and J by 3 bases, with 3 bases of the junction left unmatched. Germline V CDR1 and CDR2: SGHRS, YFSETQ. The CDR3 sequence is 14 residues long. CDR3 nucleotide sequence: TGCGCCAGCAGCCCGGACAGGGACTACAATGAGCAGTTCTTC. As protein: CASSPDRDYNEQFF.

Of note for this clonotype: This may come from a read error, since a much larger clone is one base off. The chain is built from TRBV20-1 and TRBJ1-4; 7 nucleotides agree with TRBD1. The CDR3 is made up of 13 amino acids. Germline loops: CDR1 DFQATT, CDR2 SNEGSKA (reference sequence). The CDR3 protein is CSAFSGQFEELFF. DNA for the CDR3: TGCAGTGCTTTTTCGGGACAGTTTGAAGAACTGTTTTTT.

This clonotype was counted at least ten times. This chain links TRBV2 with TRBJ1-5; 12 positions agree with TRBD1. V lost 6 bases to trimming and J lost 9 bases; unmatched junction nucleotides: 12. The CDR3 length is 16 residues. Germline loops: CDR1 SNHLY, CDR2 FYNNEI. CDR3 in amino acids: CASSDPWGQGAGPQHF. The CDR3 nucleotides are TGTGCCAGCAGCGACCCGTGGGGACAGGGGGCGGGGCCCCAGCATTTT.

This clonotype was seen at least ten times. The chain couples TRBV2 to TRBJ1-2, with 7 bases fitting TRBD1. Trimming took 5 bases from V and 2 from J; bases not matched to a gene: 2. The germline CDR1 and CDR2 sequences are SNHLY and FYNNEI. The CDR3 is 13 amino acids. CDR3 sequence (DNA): TGTGCCAGCAGTCCGGGACAGAACTATGGCTACACCTTC. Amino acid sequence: CASSPGQNYGYTF.

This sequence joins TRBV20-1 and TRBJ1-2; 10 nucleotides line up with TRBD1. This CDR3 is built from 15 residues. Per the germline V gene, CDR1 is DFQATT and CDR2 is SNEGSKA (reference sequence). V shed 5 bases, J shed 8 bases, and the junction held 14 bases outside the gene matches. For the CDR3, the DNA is TGCAGTGCTCCACCGACAGGGGGCGAAGCCTACGGCTACACCTTC. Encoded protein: CSAPPTGGEAYGYTF.

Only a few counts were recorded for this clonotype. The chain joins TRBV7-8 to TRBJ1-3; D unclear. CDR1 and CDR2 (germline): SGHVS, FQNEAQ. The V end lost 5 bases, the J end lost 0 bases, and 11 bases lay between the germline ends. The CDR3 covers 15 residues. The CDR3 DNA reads TGTGCCAGCAGCCCCACAAGTTACTCTGGAAACACCATATATTTT. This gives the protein CASSPTSYSGNTIYF.

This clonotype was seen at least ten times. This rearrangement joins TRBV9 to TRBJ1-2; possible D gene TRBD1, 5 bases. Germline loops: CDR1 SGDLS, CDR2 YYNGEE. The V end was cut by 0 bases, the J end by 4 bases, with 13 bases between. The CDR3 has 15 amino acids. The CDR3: CASSVDYGGGYGYTF. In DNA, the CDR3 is TGTGCCAGCAGCGTAGATTATGGGGGTGGCTATGGCTACACCTTC.

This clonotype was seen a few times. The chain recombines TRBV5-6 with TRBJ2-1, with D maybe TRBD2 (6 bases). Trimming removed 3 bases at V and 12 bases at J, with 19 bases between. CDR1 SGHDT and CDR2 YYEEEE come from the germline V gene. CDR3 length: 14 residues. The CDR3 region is CASSSGTPVVGQFF. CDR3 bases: TGTGCCAGCAGCTCTGGGACTCCCGTGGTCGGGCAGTTCTTC.

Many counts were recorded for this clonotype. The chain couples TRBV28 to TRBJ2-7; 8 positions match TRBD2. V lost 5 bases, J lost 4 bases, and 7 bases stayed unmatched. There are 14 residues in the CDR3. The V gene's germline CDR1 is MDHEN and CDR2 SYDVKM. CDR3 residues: CASSRGGLSYEQYF. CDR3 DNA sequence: TGTGCCAGCAGTCGGGGGGGGCTTTCGTACGAGCAGTACTTC.

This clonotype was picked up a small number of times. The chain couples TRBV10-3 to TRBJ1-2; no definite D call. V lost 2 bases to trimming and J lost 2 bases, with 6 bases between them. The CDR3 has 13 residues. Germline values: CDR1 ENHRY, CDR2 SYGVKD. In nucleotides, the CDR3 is TGTGCCATCAGTGAGCAGGAGAACTATGGCTACACCTTC. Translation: CAISEQENYGYTF.

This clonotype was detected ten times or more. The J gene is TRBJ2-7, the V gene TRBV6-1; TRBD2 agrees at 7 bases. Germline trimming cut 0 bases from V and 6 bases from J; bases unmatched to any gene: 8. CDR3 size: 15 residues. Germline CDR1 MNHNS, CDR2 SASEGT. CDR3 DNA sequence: TGTGCCAGCAGTGAAGCGGGCGGGGGAGTGGGCGAGCAGTACTTC. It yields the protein CASSEAGGGVGEQYF.

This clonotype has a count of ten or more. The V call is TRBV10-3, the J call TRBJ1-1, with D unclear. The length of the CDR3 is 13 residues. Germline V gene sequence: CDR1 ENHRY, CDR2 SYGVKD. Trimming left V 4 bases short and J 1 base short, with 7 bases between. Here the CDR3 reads CAISGKQNTEAFF. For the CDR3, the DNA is TGTGCCATCAGTGGGAAACAGAACACTGAAGCTTTCTTT.

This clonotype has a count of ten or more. In DNA, the CDR3 is TGTGCCAGCAGTGAGCCTCTCGGAACCAGCTACGAGCAGTACTTC. Protein product: CASSEPLGTSYEQYF. This chain joins TRBV6-1 and TRBJ2-7, with unresolved D. The CDR3 has 15 residues. Trimming removed 3 bases from V and 3 bases from J, with 15 bases in between. In germline, CDR1 is MNHNS, CDR2 SASEGT.

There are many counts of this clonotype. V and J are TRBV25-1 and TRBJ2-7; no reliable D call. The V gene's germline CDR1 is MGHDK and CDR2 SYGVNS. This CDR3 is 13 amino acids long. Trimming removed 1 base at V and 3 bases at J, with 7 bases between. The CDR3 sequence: CASSESEVYEQYF. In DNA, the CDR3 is TGTGCCAGCAGTGAATCAGAGGTCTACGAGCAGTACTTC.

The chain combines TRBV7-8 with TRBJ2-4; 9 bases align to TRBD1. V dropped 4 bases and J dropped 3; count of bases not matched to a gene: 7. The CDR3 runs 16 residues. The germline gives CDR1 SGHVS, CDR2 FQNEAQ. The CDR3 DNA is TGTGCCAGCAGCTCATGGGACAGGGAGGACAAAAACATTCAGTACTTC. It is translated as CASSSWDREDKNIQYF.

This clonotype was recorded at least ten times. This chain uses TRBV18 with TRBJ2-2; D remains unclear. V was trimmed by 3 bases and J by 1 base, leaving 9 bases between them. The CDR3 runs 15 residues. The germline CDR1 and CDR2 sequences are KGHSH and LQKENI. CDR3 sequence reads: CASSPSSQNTGELFF. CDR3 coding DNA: TGTGCCAGCTCACCCAGTTCCCAGAACACCGGGGAGCTGTTTTTT. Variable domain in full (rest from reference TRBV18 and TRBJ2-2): NAGVMQNPRHLVRRRGQEARLRCSPMKGHSHVYWYRQLPEEGLKFMVYLQKENIIDESGMPKERFSAEFPKEGPSILRIQQVVRGDSAAYFCASSPSSQNTGELFFGEGSRLTVL.

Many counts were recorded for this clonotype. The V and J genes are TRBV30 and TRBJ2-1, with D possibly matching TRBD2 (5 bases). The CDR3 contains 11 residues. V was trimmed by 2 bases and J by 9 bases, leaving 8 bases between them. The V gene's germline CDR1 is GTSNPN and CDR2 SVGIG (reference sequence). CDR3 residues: CAWSIAGEQFF. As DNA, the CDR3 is TGTGCCTGGAGTATCGCGGGTGAGCAGTTCTTC.

The CDR3 DNA follows: TGTGCCAGCAGTTACAGACAGGGGGCGAGTACCGGGGAGCTGTTTTTT. It encodes CASSYRQGASTGELFF. This chain joins TRBV12-3 or TRBV12-4 and TRBJ2-2; 10 bases align to TRBD1. The length of the CDR3 is 16 residues. Unmatched junction bases numbered 7, after V lost 4 bases and J lost 5 bases.

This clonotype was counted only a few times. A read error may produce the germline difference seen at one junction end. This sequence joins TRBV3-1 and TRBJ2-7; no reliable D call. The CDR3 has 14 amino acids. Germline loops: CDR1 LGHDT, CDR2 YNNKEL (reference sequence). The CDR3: CASSRREFPYEQCF. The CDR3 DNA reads TGTGCCAGCAGCCGCCGCGAGTTTCCCTACGAGCAGTGCTTC.

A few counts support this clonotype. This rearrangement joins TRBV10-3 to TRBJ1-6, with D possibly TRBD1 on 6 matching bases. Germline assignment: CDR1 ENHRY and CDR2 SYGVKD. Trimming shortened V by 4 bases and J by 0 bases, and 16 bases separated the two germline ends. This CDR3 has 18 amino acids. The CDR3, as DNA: TGTGCCATCAGTGTGTCCGGGGGCCCAGTCTCCTATAATTCACCCCTCCACTTT. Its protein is CAISVSGGPVSYNSPLHF.

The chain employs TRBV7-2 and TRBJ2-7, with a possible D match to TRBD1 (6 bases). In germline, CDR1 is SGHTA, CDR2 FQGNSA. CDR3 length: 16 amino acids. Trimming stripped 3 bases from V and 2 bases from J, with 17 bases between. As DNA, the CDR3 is TGTGCCAGCAGCTTGGGGGCGGGCGGATTAACCTACGAGCAGTACTTC. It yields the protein CASSLGAGGLTYEQYF.

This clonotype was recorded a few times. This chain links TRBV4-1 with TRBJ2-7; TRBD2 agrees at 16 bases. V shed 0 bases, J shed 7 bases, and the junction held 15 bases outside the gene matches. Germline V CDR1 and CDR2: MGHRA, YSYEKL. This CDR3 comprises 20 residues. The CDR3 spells CASSQETPGLAGGSAREQYF. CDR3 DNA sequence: TGCGCCAGCAGCCAAGAAACACCGGGACTAGCGGGGGGGTCCGCTCGGGAGCAGTACTTC.

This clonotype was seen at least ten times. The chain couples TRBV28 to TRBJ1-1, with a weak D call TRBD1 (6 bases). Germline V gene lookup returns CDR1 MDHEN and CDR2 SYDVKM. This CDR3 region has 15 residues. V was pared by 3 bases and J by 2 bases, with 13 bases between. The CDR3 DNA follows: TGTGCCAGCAGTTTCATCCAGGGGTATAACACTGAAGCTTTCTTT. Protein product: CASSFIQGYNTEAFF.